The clone carrying this T cell receptor beta chain was observed a few times. The antigen remains unidentified. Three rounds of nested PCR, following a modified ARM-PCR protocol, produced the TCRbeta library. TCRdb itself ran the multiplex PCR reads through MiXCR, one entry per CDR3 protein. The repertoire holds approximately 130,000 distinct CDR3 sequences, with 66% as singletons. These data are taken from a study of tumor and adjacent non-tumor tissue in lung cancer. Study in general: Patients were aged about 30 to 80, 9 to 10 men and roughly 5 women, stage I to III.

This sample's RNA came from whole unsorted tissue. Between August and November 2014, newly diagnosed, chemotherapy-naive lung cancer patients underwent thoracic surgery in China. The V and J ends lost 8 bases and 7 bases, in that order; junction bases with no gene match: 9. Germline V CDR1 and CDR2: MNHEY, SVGAGI. CDR3 length equals 13 residues. Overall study results and limits: Higher tumor TCR diversity was associated with shorter survival. Significantly higher TCR diversity was found in tumor than normal lung.

This sequence joins TRBV6-5 and TRBJ1-2, with TRBD1 matching 8 bases. The receptor comes from a man aged 30 to 45 with non-small cell lung cancer. Sequencing used lung tumor tissue. Here the CDR3 reads CASGGQGVVGYTF. In nucleotides, the CDR3 is TGTGCCAGCGGAGGACAGGGAGTGGTTGGCTACACCTTC.